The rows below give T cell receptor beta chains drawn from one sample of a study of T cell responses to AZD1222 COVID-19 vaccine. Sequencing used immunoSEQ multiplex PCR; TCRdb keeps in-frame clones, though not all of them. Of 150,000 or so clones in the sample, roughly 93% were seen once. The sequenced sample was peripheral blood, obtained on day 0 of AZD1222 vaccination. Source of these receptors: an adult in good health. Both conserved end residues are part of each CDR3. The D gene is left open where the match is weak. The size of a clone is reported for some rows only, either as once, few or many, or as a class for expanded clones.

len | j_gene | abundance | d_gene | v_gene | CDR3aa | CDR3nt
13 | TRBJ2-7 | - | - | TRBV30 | CAFSPDTSYEQYF | TGTGCCTTCTCCCCGGATACCTCCTACGAGCAGTACTTC
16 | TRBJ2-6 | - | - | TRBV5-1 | CASSGWSHSGANVLTF | TGCGCCAGCAGTGGGTGGTCCCACTCTGGGGCCAACGTCCTGACTTTC
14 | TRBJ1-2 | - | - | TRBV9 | CASSVSQANYGYTF | TGTGCCAGCAGCGTGAGTCAGGCCAACTATGGCTACACCTTC
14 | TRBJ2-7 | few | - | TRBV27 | CASSLSSTRGEQYF | TGTGCCAGCAGTTTATCTTCCACTAGAGGCGAGCAGTACTTC
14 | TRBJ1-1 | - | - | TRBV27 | CASSTGPLNTEAFF | TGTGCCAGCAGTACGGGACCTTTGAACACTGAAGCTTTCTTT
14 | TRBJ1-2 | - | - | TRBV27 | CASSRQALGYGYTF | TGTGCCAGCAGTCGACAAGCTCTCGGCTATGGCTACACCTTC
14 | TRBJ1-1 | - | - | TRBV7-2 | CASSLGPPGRRAFF | TGTGCCAGCAGCTTGGGACCCCCTGGAAGACGGGCTTTCTTT
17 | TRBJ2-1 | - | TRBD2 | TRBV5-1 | CASSFPLAGVSYNEQFF | TGCGCCAGCAGCTTCCCACTAGCGGGGGTCTCCTACAATGAGCAGTTCTTC
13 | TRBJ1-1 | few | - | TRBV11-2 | CASSVTENTEAFF | TGTGCCAGCAGCGTAACAGAGAACACTGAAGCTTTCTTT
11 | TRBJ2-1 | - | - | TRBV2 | CASSEWNEQFF | TGTGCCAGCAGTGAATGGAATGAGCAGTTCTTC
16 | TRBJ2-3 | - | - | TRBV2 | CASSEMWSLARDTQYF | TGTGCCAGCAGTGAAATGTGGTCACTAGCCAGAGATACGCAGTATTTT
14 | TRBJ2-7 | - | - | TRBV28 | CASSPLGGSYEQYF | TGTGCCAGCAGTCCCTTGGGGGGCAGCTACGAGCAGTACTTC
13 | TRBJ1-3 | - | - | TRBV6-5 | CASSYTGGNTIYF | TGTGCCAGCAGTTACACTGGTGGAAACACCATATATTTT
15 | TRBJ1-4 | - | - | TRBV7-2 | CASSLAGPTNEKLFF | TGTGCCAGCAGCTTAGCCGGTCCCACTAATGAAAAACTGTTTTTT
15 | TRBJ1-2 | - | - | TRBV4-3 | CASSSEWPSNYGYTF | TGCGCCAGCAGCTCCGAGTGGCCGTCTAACTATGGCTACACCTTC
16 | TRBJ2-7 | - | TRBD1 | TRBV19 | CASSIEYGTVDYEQYF | TGTGCCAGTAGTATAGAGTACGGGACAGTCGACTACGAGCAGTACTTC
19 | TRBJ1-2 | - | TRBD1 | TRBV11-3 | CASSSATRDRGRRNYGYTF | TGTGCCAGCAGCTCAGCTACCCGGGACAGGGGGCGTAGAAACTATGGCTACACCTTC
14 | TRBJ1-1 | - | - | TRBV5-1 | CASSLAVSNTEAFF | TGCGCCAGCAGCTTGGCGGTATCGAACACTGAAGCTTTCTTT
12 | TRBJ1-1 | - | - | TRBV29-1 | CSVDPLNTEAFF | TGCAGCGTTGACCCTTTGAACACTGAAGCTTTCTTT
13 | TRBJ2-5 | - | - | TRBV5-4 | CASSLGGPETQYF | TGTGCCAGCAGCTTGGGGGGTCCGGAGACCCAGTACTTC
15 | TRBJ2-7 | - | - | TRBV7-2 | CASSWTFGGSYEQYF | TGTGCCAGCAGCTGGACCTTCGGGGGTTCCTACGAGCAGTACTTC
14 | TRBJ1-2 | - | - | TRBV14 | CASSLTTGINGYTF | TGTGCCAGCAGCCTTACTACAGGGATAAATGGCTACACCTTC
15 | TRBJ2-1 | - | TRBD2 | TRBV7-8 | CASSPSGGAYNEQFF | TGTGCCAGCAGCCCAAGCGGGGGGGCCTACAATGAGCAGTTCTTC
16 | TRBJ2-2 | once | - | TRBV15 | CATSRDGYANTGELFF | TGTGCCACCAGCAGAGATGGGTACGCGAACACCGGGGAGCTGTTTTTT
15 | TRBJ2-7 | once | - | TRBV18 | CASSLIQDSSYEQYF | TGTGCCAGCTCACTTATCCAGGACAGCTCCTACGAGCAGTACTTC
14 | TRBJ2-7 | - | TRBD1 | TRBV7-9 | CASSPGQGDYEQYF | TGTGCCAGCAGCCCCGGACAGGGGGACTACGAGCAGTACTTC
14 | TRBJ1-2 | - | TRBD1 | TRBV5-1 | CASSLGADRVGYTF | TGCGCCAGCAGCTTGGGTGCGGACAGGGTTGGCTACACCTTC
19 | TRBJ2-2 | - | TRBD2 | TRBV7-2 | CASSARRPPSGGAGGELFF | TGTGCCAGCAGCGCGCGCAGGCCCCCTAGCGGGGGGGCGGGCGGGGAGCTGTTTTTT
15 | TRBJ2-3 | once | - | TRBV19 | CASTQGSLGTDTQYF | TGTGCCAGTACTCAGGGTAGTCTAGGGACAGATACGCAGTATTTT
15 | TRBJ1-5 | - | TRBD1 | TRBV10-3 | CAISDDGTDYQPQHF | TGTGCCATCAGTGATGATGGGACAGACTATCAGCCCCAGCATTTT
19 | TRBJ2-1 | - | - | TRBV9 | CASSVLPSGAGGSYNEQFF | TGTGCCAGCAGCGTCCTACCCTCAGGGGCAGGAGGGTCCTACAATGAGCAGTTCTTC
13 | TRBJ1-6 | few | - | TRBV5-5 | CASSLEKAGLRHF | TGTGCCAGCAGCTTGGAGAAGGCAGGGCTCCGCCACTTT
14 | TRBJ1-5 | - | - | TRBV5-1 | CASSLGTGNQPQHF | TGCGCCAGCAGCTTGGGAACAGGGAATCAGCCCCAGCATTTT
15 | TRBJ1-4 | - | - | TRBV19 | CASKIQGGVGEKLFF | TGTGCCAGTAAGATTCAGGGAGGGGTCGGAGAAAAACTGTTTTTT
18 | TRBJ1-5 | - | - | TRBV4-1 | CASSQDIGRDHSNQPQHF | TGCGCCAGCAGCCAAGATATAGGCAGGGATCATAGCAATCAGCCCCAGCATTTT
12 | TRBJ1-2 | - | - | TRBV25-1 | CASSEQALGYTF | TGTGCCAGCAGTGAACAGGCCCTTGGCTACACCTTC
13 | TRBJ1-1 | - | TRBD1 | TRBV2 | CATQDRGITEAFF | TGTGCCACTCAGGACAGGGGGATCACTGAAGCTTTCTTT
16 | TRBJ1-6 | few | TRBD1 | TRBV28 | CASNLDRGFLNSPLHF | TGTGCCAGCAACCTCGACAGGGGATTTCTCAATTCACCCCTCCACTTT
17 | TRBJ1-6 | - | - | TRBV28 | CASSPLWADSPNSPLHF | TGTGCCAGCAGCCCCCTTTGGGCGGATTCCCCGAATTCACCCCTCCACTTT
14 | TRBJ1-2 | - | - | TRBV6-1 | CASSETGQTYGYTF | TGTGCCAGCAGTGAAACAGGGCAGACCTATGGCTACACCTTC
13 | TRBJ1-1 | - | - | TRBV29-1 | CSVMEGGPTEAFF | TGCAGCGTTATGGAAGGGGGTCCCACTGAAGCTTTCTTT
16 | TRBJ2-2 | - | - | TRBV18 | CASSPLGVPDTGELFF | TGTGCCAGCTCACCACTTGGGGTTCCCGACACCGGGGAGCTGTTTTTT